The 15 T cell receptor beta chains listed next were all sequenced from one sample in a study of CD8 T cells in ankylosing spondylitis. MiXCR was run by TCRdb on the 5' RACE reads, yielding one entry per CDR3 protein. This sample has about 230,000 distinct CDR3 sequences, with around 8% found just once. The material sequenced was blood, either unsorted or a sorted T cell fraction (not recorded which). The receptors originated from a female donor with ankylosing spondylitis or in good health (not recorded which).

This clonotype counts as medium-sized. The V gene is TRBV5-1, the J gene TRBJ2-7, with D maybe TRBD2 (5 bases). CDR3 length: 15 residues. Trimming took 0 bases from V and 4 from J, leaving 14 bases between them. Germline V gene data show CDR1 as SGHRS and CDR2 as YFSETQ. CDR3 nucleotide sequence: TGCGCCAGCAGCTTGGGTGGGAGAGTCAGGTACGAGCAGTACTTC. The encoded protein is CASSLGGRVRYEQYF.

This clonotype was detected ten times or more. The rearrangement links TRBV6-5 to TRBJ2-7; no reliable D call. V shed 0 bases and J shed 3 bases, with 9 bases lying between them. Germline CDR1 and CDR2: MNHEY and SVGAGI. This CDR3 is built from 14 residues. As DNA, the CDR3 is TGTGCCAGCAGTTACTCGAGAGGCTTCTACGAGCAGTACTTC. Amino acid sequence: CASSYSRGFYEQYF.

This clonotype appeared many times. This chain connects TRBV5-5 to TRBJ2-1; TRBD2 aligns across 8 bases. Germline CDR1 reads SGHKS; CDR2 reads YYEKEE (reference sequence). The CDR3 contains 15 residues. V was pared by 2 bases and J by 3 bases, with 4 bases of the junction left unmatched. CDR3 sequence reads: CASSFRLAYYNEQFF. The CDR3 nucleotides are TGTGCCAGCAGCTTCAGACTAGCGTACTACAATGAGCAGTTCTTC.

A few counts support this clonotype. The rearrangement links TRBV7-7 to TRBJ2-1; perhaps TRBD1 as D (5 bases). Per germline, CDR1 SSHAT and CDR2 FNYEAQ (reference sequence). This CDR3 region has 16 residues. The V end was cut by 1 base, the J end by 2 bases, with 12 bases between. For the CDR3, the DNA is TGTGCCAGCAGCTTAGTTGCAGGGCCCCCCTACAATGAGCAGTTCTTC. Translating gives CASSLVAGPPYNEQFF.

In its sample, this clonotype was seen many times. V gene TRBV20-1 combines with J gene TRBJ1-5, with D possibly matching TRBD1 (5 bases). With 3 bases removed from V and 3 bases from J, the gap between germline ends came to 18 bases. This CDR3 spans 16 amino acids. Germline CDR1 DFQATT, CDR2 SNEGSKA (reference sequence). The CDR3, as DNA: TGCAGTGCTAGCCTAGGGACGTGGGGGGACAATCAGCCCCAGCATTTT. Translation: CSASLGTWGDNQPQHF.

This clonotype was detected many times. The chain joins TRBV12-3 or TRBV12-4 to TRBJ1-2; 12 positions agree with TRBD1. Trimming took 8 bases from V and 8 from J; bases not matched to a gene: 9. CDR3 length: 14 residues. DNA for the CDR3: TGTGCCAGCGGAACCGGGACAGGGGGCAGCGGCTACACCTTC. Its translation is CASGTGTGGSGYTF.

This clonotype was picked up many times. The chain couples TRBV11-2 to TRBJ1-2; D is undetermined. With 2 bases removed from V and 8 bases from J, the gap between germline ends came to 12 bases. The CDR3 has 13 residues. Germline CDR1 is SGHAT and CDR2 is FQNNGV. The DNA of the CDR3 is TGTGCCAGCAGCTTATACCAAAGTGGAGGCTACACCTTC. This translates into CASSLYQSGGYTF.

At least ten counts were recorded for this clonotype. This chain joins TRBV12-3 or TRBV12-4 and TRBJ2-5, with 11 positions matching TRBD1. There are 15 residues in the CDR3. Losses at the gene ends were 6 bases for V and 5 bases for J; bases not matched to a gene: 8. For the CDR3, the DNA is TGTGCCAGCAGGGGGGGACAGGGGGACGCGGAGACCCAGTACTTC. This encodes CASRGGQGDAETQYF.

A few counts support this clonotype. The chain employs TRBV20-1 and TRBJ2-5, with D uncertain. CDR3 length: 12 amino acids. From germline, CDR1 is DFQATT and CDR2 SNEGSKA (reference sequence). The chain's CDR3 is CSILGQQETQYF. CDR3 coding DNA: TGCAGCATCTTAGGGCAGCAAGAGACCCAGTACTTC.

This clonotype was seen repeatedly, ten times or more. V gene TRBV28 combines with J gene TRBJ2-2; TRBD1 agrees at 7 bases. This CDR3 comprises 13 residues. CDR1 and CDR2 (germline): MDHEN, SYDVKM. V was pared by 3 bases and J by 6 bases, with 1 base of the junction left unmatched. The CDR3 DNA reads TGTGCCAGCAGTTTCACAGGGGCCGGGGAGCTGTTTTTT. Translating it yields CASSFTGAGELFF.

The sample holds many counts of this clonotype. The rearrangement uses TRBV9 and TRBJ1-5; D is undetermined. This CDR3 is built from 13 residues. Germline values: CDR1 SGDLS, CDR2 YYNGEE. Trimming removed 0 bases from V and 1 base from J, with 2 bases in between. CDR3 region: CASSVGSNQPQHF. As DNA, the CDR3 is TGTGCCAGCAGCGTAGGAAGCAATCAGCCCCAGCATTTT.

This clonotype was observed many times. The chain combines TRBV3-1 with TRBJ2-7; no clear D gene. Trimming removed 0 bases from V and 7 bases from J, with 13 bases in between. Germline V gives CDR1 LGHDT, CDR2 YNNKEL (reference sequence). The CDR3 spans 14 residues. The CDR3: CASSQEPSSGEQYF. DNA for the CDR3: TGTGCCAGCAGCCAAGAACCCTCCTCTGGGGAGCAGTACTTC.

This clonotype was counted at least ten times. V is TRBV29-1 and J is TRBJ2-6, with 7 nucleotides matching TRBD2. Trimming cost V 5 bases and J 0 bases; bases outside gene matches: 7. The germline CDR1 and CDR2 sequences are SQVTM and ANQGSEA. This CDR3 is built from 16 residues. CDR3 loop: CSVYPSGTSGANVLTF. The CDR3, as DNA: TGCAGCGTTTACCCCAGCGGGACCTCTGGGGCCAACGTCCTGACTTTC. Combining the CDR3 with reference TRBV29-1 and TRBJ2-6 gives the whole variable domain SAVISQKPSRDICQRGTSLTIQCQVDSQVTMMFWYRQQPGQSLTLIATANQGSEATYESGFVIDKFPISRPNLTFSTLTVSNMSPEDSSIYLCSVYPSGTSGANVLTFGAGSRLTVL.

Many counts were recorded for this clonotype. V gene TRBV15 combines with J gene TRBJ1-2, with D hard to call. Trimming removed 1 base from V and 4 bases from J, with 10 bases in between. The CDR3 has 14 amino acids. Germline lookup yields CDR1 LNHNV and CDR2 YYDKDF (reference sequence). Here the CDR3 DNA reads TGTGCCACCAGCAGAGTCGGCACCAGCTATGGCTACACCTTC. Its translation is CATSRVGTSYGYTF.

The rearrangement uses TRBV9 and TRBJ1-2, with 7 bases that match TRBD1. Germline loops: CDR1 SGDLS, CDR2 YYNGEE. The CDR3 is 14 residues long. V shed 4 bases, J shed 6 bases, and the junction held 9 bases outside the gene matches. The CDR3 DNA is TGTGCCAGCAGCCTCTTCACAGGGGCCCATGGCTACACCTTC. Translation: CASSLFTGAHGYTF.